This record looks at one TCR beta chain sequence and its context. Its antigen remains unknown. The sample comes from a study of T cells in localized non-small cell lung cancer. CDR1 and CDR2 from the germline V gene are SGHAT and FQNNGV. Trimming took 4 bases from V and 9 from J, leaving 19 bases between them. The CDR3 has 15 residues. Study findings and constraints: Of the tissues analyzed, uninvolved adjacent lung showed maximal T cell clonality, greater than tumor.

The method was immunoSEQ multiplex PCR; TCRdb's version includes in-frame clones alone and lacks a portion of them. Of about 26,000 clones in the sample, about 85% were seen once. This specimen consisted of peripheral blood, obtained before any cancer treatment. The V call is TRBV11-2, the J call TRBJ2-1; possibly TRBD1 or TRBD2 for D (5 bases each). The sequence was collected from a female donor of 60 years or more with stage II squamous cell lung carcinoma. The CDR3 DNA follows: TGTGCCAGCAGCTGGGGGTCCGTGGCGGGTGGTGAGCAGTTCTTC. Protein sequence: CASSWGSVAGGEQFF.